One sample yielded the 7 T cell receptor beta chains listed below, sequenced in a study of cytomegalovirus exposure and HLA in healthy donors. 13 Jbeta primers and 60 Vbeta primers were used for the PCR. TCRdb's copy holds only in-frame clones and misses some; the assay was immunoSEQ multiplex PCR. The sample includes about 150,000 clones, roughly 80% of them seen just once. The sequenced sample was PBMCs. The receptor source for this set is a male donor in good health and CMV-seronegative.

This clone was observed once. This chain connects TRBV18 to TRBJ1-1; D gene ambiguous. V shed 6 bases and J shed 3 bases, with 11 bases lying between them. Germline loops: CDR1 KGHSH, CDR2 LQKENI. CDR3 size: 13 residues. The CDR3 DNA reads as TGTGCCAGCTCCCCGGGTCGGGACACTGAAGCTTTCTTT. Residues: CASSPGRDTEAFF.

The V gene is TRBV5-1, the J gene TRBJ2-7; 7 bases align to TRBD2. This CDR3 region has 18 residues. Germline CDR1 and CDR2: SGHRS and YFSETQ. J gave up 0 bases and V 3 bases, and 15 bases lay outside the gene matches. The CDR3 region has the DNA TGCGCCAGCAGCTATTGGTCGGGGCACGGGGGGTACTCCTACGAGCAGTACTTC. This translates into CASSYWSGHGGYSYEQYF. The entire variable domain, with the rest obtained from reference TRBV5-1 and TRBJ2-7, is as follows: KAGVTQTPRYLIKTRGQQVTLSCSPISGHRSVSWYQQTPGQGLQFLFEYFSETQRNKGNFPGRFSGRQFSNSRSEMNVSTLELGDSALYLCASSYWSGHGGYSYEQYFGPGTRLTVT.

The V gene is TRBV4-1, the J gene TRBJ2-5; 9 bases are shared with TRBD2. CDR1 and CDR2 (germline): MGHRA, YSYEKL. The CDR3 totals 17 residues. Germline trimming cut 2 bases from V and 2 bases from J; bases unmatched to any gene: 9. CDR3 residues: CASSQPERGAAQETQYF. The CDR3 bases are TGCGCCAGCAGCCAACCAGAGCGGGGGGCCGCTCAAGAGACCCAGTACTTC.

This chain uses TRBV11-2 with TRBJ1-3; possibly TRBD1 for D (6 bases). Looked up from germline, CDR1 is SGHAT and CDR2 is FQNNGV. The CDR3 covers 15 residues. V lost 7 bases, J lost 8 bases, and 21 bases lay in between. CDR3 DNA: TGTGCCAGCACTCAGGGGCGGGTCACACGAGACACCATATATTTT. Translated, it gives CASTQGRVTRDTIYF.

This chain uses TRBV29-1 with TRBJ1-2; no reliable D call. Between the trimmed V and J ends, which lost 6 bases and 4 bases, there was a span of 12 bases. CDR1 is SQVTM and CDR2 is ANQGSEA in the germline V gene. The CDR3 is 12 residues long. CDR3 sequence (DNA): TGCAGCGTGCCCCAGGTTTCCTATGGCTACACCTTC. This codes for CSVPQVSYGYTF.

This clone was picked up a small number of times. V and J are TRBV4-1 and TRBJ1-5; no reliable D call. In germline, CDR1 is MGHRA, CDR2 YSYEKL. V gave up 2 bases and J gave up 6 bases, with 14 bases separating them. CDR3 length: 15 residues. As DNA, the CDR3 is TGCGCCAGCAGCCAAAACTCCGGGGAGTTTCAGCCCCAGCATTTT. Translation gives CASSQNSGEFQPQHF.

The chain has TRBV7-2 and TRBJ2-2; 10 bases are a match to TRBD1. This CDR3 is 18 amino acids long. Germline V gives CDR1 SGHTA, CDR2 FQGNSA. Losses at the gene ends were 5 bases for V and 3 bases for J; bases not matched to a gene: 12. CDR3 coding DNA: TGTGCCAGCAGCCACGAAAACTTAGGGACAGGGGACACCGGGGAGCTGTTTTTT. It yields the protein CASSHENLGTGDTGELFF.